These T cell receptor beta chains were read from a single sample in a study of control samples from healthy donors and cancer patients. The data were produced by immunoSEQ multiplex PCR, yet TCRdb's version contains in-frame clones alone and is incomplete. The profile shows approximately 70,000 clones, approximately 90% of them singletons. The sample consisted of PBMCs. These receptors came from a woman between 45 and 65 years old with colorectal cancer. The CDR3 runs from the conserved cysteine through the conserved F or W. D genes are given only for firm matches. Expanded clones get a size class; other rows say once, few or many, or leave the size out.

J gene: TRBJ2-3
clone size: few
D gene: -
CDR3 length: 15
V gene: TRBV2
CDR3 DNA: TGTGCCAGCAGTGAAGCAGGGCCTGCGGCAGATACGCAGTATTTT
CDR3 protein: CASSEAGPAADTQYF

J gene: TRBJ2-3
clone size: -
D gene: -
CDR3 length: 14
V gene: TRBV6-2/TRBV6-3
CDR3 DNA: TGTGCCAGCAGTTACTCCGCCTCGCGGGATACGCAGTATTTT
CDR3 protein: CASSYSASRDTQYF

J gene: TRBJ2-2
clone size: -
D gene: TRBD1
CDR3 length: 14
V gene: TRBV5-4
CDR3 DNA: TGTGCCAGTTCTACAGGGACAGGGGCCGGGGAGCTGTTTTTT
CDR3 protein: CASSTGTGAGELFF

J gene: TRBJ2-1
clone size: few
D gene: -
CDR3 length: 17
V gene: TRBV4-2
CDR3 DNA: TGTGCCAGCAGCACCCAACAGGTCGGGGATTCCTACAATGAGCAGTTCTTC
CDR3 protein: CASSTQQVGDSYNEQFF

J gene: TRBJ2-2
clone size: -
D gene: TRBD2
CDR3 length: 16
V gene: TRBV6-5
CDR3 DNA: TGTGCCAGCAGTTCCACCCGGACTAGCGCGACCGGGGAGCTGTTTTTT
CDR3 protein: CASSSTRTSATGELFF

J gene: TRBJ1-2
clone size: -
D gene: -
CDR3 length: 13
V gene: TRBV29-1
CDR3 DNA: TGCAGCGTTGAAGATGCCGGGGGGGAAGGCTACACCTTC
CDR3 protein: CSVEDAGGEGYTF

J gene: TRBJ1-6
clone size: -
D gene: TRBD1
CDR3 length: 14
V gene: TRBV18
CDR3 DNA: TGTGCCAGCTCACCTGGGACAGAGAATTCACCCCTCCACTTT
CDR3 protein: CASSPGTENSPLHF

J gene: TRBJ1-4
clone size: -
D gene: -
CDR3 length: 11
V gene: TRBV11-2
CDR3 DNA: TGTGCCAGCAGCGGAGGTGAAAAACTGTTTTTT
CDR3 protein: CASSGGEKLFF

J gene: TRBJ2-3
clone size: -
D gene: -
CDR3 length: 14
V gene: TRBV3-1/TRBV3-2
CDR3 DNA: TGTGCCAGCAGCCAAGGCGGCGGGACAGATACGCAGTATTTT
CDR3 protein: CASSQGGGTDTQYF

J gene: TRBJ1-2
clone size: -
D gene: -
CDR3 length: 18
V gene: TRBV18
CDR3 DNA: TGTGCCAGCTCACCAAAACCGATTTACAGCGAACTTAACTATGGCTACACCTTC
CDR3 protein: CASSPKPIYSELNYGYTF

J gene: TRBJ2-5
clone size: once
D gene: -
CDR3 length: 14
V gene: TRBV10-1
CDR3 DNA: TGCGCCAGCAGCTCCGGGTCCGACACGGAGACCCAGTACTTC
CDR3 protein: CASSSGSDTETQYF

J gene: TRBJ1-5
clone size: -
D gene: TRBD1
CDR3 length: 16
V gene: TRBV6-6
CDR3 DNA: TGTGCCAGCAGTAAACGGGACAGGGGCCGCAATCAGCCCCAGCATTTT
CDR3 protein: CASSKRDRGRNQPQHF

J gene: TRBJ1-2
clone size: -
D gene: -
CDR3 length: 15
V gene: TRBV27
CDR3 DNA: TGTGCCAGCAGCGCCGCGACGGACAGACTCTATGGCTACACCTTC
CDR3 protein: CASSAATDRLYGYTF

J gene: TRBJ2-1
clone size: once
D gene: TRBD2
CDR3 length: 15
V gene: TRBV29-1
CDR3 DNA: TGCAGCGTTGATGAGTTGAGTGGGTGGGGGGGGGAGCAGTTCTTC
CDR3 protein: CSVDELSGWGGEQFF

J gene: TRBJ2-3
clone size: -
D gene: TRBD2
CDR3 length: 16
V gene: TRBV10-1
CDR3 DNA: TGCGCCAGCAGTGAGTCGGCTACCGGGGGGACAGATACGCAGTATTTT
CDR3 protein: CASSESATGGTDTQYF

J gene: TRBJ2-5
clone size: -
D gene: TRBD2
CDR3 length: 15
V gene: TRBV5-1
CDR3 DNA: TGCGCCAGCAGCCCGGGACTAGCGGCACAAGAGACCCAGTACTTC
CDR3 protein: CASSPGLAAQETQYF

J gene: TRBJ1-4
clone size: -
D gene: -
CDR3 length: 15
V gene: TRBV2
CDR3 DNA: TGTGCCAGCAGTCCTCCTCGATCGGGGAATGAAAAACTGTTTTTT
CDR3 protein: CASSPPRSGNEKLFF

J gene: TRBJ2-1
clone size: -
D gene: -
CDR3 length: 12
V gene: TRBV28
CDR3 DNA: TGTGCCAGCAGTTTATTAAACGTCCCGCAGTTCTTC
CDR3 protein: CASSLLNVPQFF

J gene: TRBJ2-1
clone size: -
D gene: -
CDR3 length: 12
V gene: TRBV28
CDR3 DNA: TGTGCCACCCTTTCCGGGGGTGATGAGCAGTTCTTC
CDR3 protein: CATLSGGDEQFF

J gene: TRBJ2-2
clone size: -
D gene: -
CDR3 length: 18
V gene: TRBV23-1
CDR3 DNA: TGCGCCAGCAGTCAATCTTGGGGGGCAGGGTTCGCCCCCGGGGAGCTGTTTTTT
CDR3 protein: CASSQSWGAGFAPGELFF

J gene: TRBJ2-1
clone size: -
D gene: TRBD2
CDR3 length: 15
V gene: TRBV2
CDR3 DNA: TGTGCCAGCACCACACTAGCGGGATCCTACAATGAGCAGTTCTTC
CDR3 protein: CASTTLAGSYNEQFF

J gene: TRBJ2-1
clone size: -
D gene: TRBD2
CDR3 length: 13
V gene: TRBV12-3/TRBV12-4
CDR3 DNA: TGTGCCAGCCTGGAGACTAGCGGGAACCAGCAGTTCTTC
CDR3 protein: CASLETSGNQQFF

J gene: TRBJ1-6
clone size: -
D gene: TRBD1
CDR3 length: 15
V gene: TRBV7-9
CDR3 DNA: TGTGCCAGCAGCTTAGTATCCGGACAGGGTTCACCCCTCCACTTT
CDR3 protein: CASSLVSGQGSPLHF

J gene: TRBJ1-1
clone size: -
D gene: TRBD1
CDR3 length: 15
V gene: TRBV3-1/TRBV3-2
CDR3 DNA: TGTGCCAGCAGCCTCCGACAGGGTTCGAACACTGAAGCTTTCTTT
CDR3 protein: CASSLRQGSNTEAFF